This T cell receptor (beta chain) was sequenced for a study of beta chain features in type 1 diabetes. Study-wide results and caveats: Moderate but significant shortening of TCRB CDR3s was recorded in all four CD4+ subsets from Type 1 diabetes patients.

The authors reverse transcribed all of the isolated RNA, so sequencing captured expressed TCRB transcripts. Clones were read by immunoSEQ multiplex PCR, and TCRdb kept only the in-frame ones, dropping some. This table holds a few hundred thousand clones, roughly 25% found once. This clone was seen more than once but under ten times. Antigen: not known. Germline values: CDR1 SGHRS, CDR2 YFSETQ. The ends lost 0 bases at V and 15 bases at J; junction bases unmatched: 13. The CDR3 runs to 15 residues. This receptor was obtained from a woman aged 30 to 39 with type 1 diabetes. The chain joins TRBV5-1 to TRBJ2-1, with 9 bases lining up with TRBD1. Sequenced sample: naive CD4+ T cells from blood. The chain's CDR3 is CASSLEGDRDPAGFF. Written as DNA, the CDR3 is TGCGCCAGCAGCTTGGAGGGGGACAGGGATCCTGCTGGGTTCTTC.